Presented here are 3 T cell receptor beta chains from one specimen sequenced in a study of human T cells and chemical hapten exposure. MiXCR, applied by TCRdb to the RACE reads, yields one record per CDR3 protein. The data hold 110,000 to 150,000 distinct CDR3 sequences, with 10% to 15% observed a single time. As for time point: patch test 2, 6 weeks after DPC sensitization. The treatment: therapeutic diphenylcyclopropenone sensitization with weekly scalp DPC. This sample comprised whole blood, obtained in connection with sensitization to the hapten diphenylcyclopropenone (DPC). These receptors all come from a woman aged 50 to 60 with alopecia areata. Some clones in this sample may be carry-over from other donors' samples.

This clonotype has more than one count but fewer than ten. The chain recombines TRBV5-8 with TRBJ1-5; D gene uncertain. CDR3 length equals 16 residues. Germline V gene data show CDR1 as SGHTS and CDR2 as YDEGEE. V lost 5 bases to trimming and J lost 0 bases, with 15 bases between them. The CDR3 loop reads CASSPWVASSNQPQHF. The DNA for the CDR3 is TGTGCCAGCAGTCCCTGGGTAGCCAGTAGCAATCAGCCCCAGCATTTT.

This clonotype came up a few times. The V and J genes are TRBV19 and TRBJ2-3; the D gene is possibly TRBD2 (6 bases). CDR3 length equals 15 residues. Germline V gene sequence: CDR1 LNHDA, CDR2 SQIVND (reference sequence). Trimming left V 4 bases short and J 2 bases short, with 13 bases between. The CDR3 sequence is CASSTLASSTDTQYF. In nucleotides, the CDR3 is TGTGCCAGTAGTACCCTAGCGAGTTCCACAGATACGCAGTATTTT.

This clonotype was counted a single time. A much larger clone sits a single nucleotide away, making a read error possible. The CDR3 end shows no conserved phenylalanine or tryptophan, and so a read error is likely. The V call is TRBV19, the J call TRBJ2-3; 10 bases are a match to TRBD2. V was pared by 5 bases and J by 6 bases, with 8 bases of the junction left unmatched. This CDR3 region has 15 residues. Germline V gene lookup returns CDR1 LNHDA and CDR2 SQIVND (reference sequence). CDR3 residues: CASSSSSGSLDTQYL. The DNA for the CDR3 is TGTGCCAGTAGTTCCTCTAGCGGGAGCCTGGATACGCAGTATTTA.